This T cell receptor (beta chain) came from a study of blood T cell repertoires in COVID-19. Study as a whole: Sites in the United States, Italy and Spain provided acute and convalescent COVID-19 samples. T cells, B-cell-depleted T cells, or PBMCs supplied cDNA or gDNA.

Germline V gives CDR1 MDHEN, CDR2 SYDVKM. V lost 5 bases, J lost 0 bases, and 4 bases stayed unmatched. The CDR3 runs to 14 residues. Method: immunoSEQ multiplex PCR; TCRdb's copy keeps in-frame clones and lacks some. Of roughly 280,000 clones listed, around 89% are singletons. This sequence originates from a woman aged 25 to 45 with acute COVID-19. The gene calls are TRBV28 and TRBJ2-7, with 7 bases aligning to TRBD1. Sequencing was performed on PBMCs or T cells enriched from blood (not recorded which). CDR3 bases: TGTGCCAGCAGTCCAACAGGGGTCTCCTACGAGCAGTACTTC. This codes for CASSPTGVSYEQYF.